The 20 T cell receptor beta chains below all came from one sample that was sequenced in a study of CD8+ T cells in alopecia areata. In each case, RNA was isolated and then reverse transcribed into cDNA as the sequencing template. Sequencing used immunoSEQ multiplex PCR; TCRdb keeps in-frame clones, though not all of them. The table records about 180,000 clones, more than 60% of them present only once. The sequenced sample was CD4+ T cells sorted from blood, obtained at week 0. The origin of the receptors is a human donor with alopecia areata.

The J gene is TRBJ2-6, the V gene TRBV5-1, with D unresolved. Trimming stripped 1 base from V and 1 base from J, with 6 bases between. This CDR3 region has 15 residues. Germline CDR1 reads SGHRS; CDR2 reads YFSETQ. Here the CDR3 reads CASSLYESGANVLTF. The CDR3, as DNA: TGCGCCAGCAGCTTGTACGAGTCTGGGGCCAACGTCCTGACTTTC.

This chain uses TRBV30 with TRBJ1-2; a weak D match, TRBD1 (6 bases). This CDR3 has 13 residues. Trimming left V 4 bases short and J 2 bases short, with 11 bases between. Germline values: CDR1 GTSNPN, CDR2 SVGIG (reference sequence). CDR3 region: CAWTRTVNYGYTF. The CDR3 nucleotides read TGTGCCTGGACGCGGACAGTGAACTATGGCTACACCTTC.

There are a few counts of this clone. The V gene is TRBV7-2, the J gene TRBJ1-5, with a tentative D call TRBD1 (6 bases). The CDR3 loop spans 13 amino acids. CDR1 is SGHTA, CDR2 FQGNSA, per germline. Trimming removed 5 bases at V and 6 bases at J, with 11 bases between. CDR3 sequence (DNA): TGTGCCAGCAGCGAACAGGGTTTTCAGCCCCAGCATTTT. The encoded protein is CASSEQGFQPQHF.

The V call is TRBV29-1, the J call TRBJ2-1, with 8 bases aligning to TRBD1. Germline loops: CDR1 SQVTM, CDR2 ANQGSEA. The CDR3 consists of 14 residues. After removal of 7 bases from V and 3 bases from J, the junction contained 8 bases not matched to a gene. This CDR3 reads CSAYADRGYNEQFF. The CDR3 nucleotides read TGCAGCGCCTACGCAGACAGGGGCTACAATGAGCAGTTCTTC.

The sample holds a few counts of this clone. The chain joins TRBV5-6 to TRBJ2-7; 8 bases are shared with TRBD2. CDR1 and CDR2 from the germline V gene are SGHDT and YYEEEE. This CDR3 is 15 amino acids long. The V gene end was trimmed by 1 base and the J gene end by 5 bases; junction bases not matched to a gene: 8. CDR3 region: CASSLTAGGTNEQYF. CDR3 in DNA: TGTGCCAGCAGCTTGACGGCGGGGGGTACAAACGAGCAGTACTTC.

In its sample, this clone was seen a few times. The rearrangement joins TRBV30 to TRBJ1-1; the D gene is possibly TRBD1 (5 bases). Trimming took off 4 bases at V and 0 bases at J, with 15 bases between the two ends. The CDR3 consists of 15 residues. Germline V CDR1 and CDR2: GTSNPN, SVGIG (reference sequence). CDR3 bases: TGTGCCTGGAATGAAGGGACTACCCTGAACACTGAAGCTTTCTTT. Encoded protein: CAWNEGTTLNTEAFF.

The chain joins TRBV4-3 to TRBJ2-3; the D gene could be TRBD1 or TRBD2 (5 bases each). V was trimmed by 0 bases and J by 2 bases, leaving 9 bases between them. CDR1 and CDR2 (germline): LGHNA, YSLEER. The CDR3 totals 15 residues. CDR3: CASSQDWGITDTQYF. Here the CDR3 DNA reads TGCGCCAGCAGCCAAGATTGGGGGATCACAGATACGCAGTATTTT.

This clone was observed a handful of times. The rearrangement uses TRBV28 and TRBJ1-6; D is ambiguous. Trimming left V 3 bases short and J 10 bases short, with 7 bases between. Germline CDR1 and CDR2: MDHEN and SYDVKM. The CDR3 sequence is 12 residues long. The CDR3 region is CASSLVGSPLHF. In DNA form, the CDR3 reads TGTGCCAGCAGTTTGGTAGGATCACCCCTCCACTTT.

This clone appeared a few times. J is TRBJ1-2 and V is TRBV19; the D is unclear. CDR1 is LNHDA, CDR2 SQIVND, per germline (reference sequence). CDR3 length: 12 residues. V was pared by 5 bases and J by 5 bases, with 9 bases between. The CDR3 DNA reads TGTGCCAGTAGTCCGGGCCTATATGGCTACACCTTC. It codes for CASSPGLYGYTF.

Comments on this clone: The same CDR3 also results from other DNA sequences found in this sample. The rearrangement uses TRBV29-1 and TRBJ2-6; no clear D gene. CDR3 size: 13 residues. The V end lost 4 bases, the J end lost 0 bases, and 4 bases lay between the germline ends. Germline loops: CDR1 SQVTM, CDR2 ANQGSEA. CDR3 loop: CSVASSGANVLTF. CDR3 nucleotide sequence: TGCAGCGTTGCGAGCTCTGGGGCCAACGTCCTGACTTTC.

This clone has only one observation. This CDR3 reads CSVEDASGQQFF. CDR3 DNA sequence: TGCAGCGTTGAAGACGCTAGCGGGCAGCAGTTCTTC. The rearrangement links TRBV29-1 to TRBJ2-1; 8 bases are a match to TRBD2. The CDR3 sequence is 12 residues long. Germline-derived CDR1 and CDR2 are SQVTM and ANQGSEA. The V and J ends lost 0 bases and 11 bases, in that order; junction bases with no gene match: 3.

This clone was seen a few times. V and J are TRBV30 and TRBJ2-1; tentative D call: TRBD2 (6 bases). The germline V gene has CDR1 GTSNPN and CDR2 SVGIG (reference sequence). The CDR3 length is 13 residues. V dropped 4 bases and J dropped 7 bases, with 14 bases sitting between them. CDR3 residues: CAWNVGGRNEQFF. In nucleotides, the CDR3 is TGTGCCTGGAACGTCGGGGGACGGAATGAGCAGTTCTTC.

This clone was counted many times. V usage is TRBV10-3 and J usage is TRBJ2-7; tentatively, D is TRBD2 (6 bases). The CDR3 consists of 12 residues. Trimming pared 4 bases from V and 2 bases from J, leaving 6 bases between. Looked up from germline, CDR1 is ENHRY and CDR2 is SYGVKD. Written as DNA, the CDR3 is TGTGCCATCAGTGGGACTACCTACGAGCAGTACTTC. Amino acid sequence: CAISGTTYEQYF.

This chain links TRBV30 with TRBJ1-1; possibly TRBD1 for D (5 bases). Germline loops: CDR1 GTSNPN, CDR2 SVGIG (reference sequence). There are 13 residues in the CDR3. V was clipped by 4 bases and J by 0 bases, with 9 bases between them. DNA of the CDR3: TGTGCCTGGACCCGGGGGATGAACACTGAAGCTTTCTTT. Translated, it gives CAWTRGMNTEAFF.

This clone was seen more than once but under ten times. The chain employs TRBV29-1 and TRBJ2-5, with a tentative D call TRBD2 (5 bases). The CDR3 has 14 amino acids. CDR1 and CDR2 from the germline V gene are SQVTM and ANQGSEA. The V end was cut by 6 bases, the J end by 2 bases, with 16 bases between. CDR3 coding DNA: TGCAGCGTGCCCAGGCTACGGGGACAAGAGACCCAGTACTTC. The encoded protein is CSVPRLRGQETQYF.

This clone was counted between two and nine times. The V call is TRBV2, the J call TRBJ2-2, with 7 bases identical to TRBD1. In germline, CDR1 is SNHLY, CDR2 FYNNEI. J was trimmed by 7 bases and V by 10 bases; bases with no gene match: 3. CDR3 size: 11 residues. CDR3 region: CAIRTGGELFF. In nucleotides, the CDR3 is TGTGCCATCCGGACAGGCGGGGAGCTGTTTTTT. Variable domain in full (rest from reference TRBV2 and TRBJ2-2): EPEVTQTPSHQVTQMGQEVILRCVPISNHLYFYWYRQILGQKVEFLVSFYNNEISEKSEIFDDQFSVERPDGSNFTLKIRSTKLEDSAMYFCAIRTGGELFFGEGSRLTVL.

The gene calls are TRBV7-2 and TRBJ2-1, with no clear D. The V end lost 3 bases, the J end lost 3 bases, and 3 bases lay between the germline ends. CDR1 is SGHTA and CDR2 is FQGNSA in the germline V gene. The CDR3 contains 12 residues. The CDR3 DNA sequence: TGTGCCAGCAGCTTTAACTACAATGAGCAGTTCTTC. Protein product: CASSFNYNEQFF.

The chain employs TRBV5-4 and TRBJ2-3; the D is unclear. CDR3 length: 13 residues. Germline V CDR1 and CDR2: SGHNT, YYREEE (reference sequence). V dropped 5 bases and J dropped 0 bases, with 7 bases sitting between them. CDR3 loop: CASSPLSTDTQYF. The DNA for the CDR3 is TGTGCCAGCAGTCCACTAAGCACAGATACGCAGTATTTT.

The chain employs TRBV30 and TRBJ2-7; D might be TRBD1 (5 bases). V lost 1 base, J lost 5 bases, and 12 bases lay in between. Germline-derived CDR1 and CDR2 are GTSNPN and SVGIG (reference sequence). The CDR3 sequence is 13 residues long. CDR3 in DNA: TGTGCCTGGAGTGGGCAGGGTGGAGACGAGCAGTACTTC. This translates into CAWSGQGGDEQYF.

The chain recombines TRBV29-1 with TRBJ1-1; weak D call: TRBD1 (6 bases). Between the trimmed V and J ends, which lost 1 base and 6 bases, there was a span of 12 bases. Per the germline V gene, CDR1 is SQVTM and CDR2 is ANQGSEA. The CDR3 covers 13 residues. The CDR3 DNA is TGCAGCGTTGAAGGTACAGGGAGCCCTGAAGCTTTCTTT. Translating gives CSVEGTGSPEAFF.